The 21 T cell receptor beta chains below come from one sample, sequenced in a study of blood T cells in healthy people across ages. A second PCR of roughly 7 to 11 cycles used a sample-barcoded 5' primer and a J-beta primer mix. TCRdb ran MiXCR on the 5' RACE reads and lists one entry per CDR3 protein. The repertoire holds 870,000 or so distinct CDR3 sequences, with around 26% as singletons. The sequenced material came from blood. The receptors derive from a woman of 80 years or more in good health.

This clonotype was seen a handful of times. The J gene is TRBJ1-5, the V gene TRBV30; TRBD1 might be the D (6 bases). The CDR3 runs to 16 residues. Trimming took 3 bases from V and 3 from J, leaving 18 bases between them. Germline CDR1 is GTSNPN and CDR2 is SVGIG (reference sequence). Here the CDR3 reads CAWSPRGGRNNQPQHF. Written as DNA, the CDR3 is TGTGCCTGGAGCCCTAGGGGGGGTCGAAACAATCAGCCCCAGCATTTT.

This clonotype has only a few counts. V is TRBV20-1 and J is TRBJ2-1; 9 positions agree with TRBD1. The CDR3 consists of 12 residues. The J segment lost 7 bases and the V segment lost 6 bases, leaving 4 bases of the junction unmatched. The germline V gene has CDR1 DFQATT and CDR2 SNEGSKA (reference sequence). CDR3 protein: CSAGTGINEQFF. The DNA for the CDR3 is TGCAGTGCCGGGACAGGGATTAATGAGCAGTTCTTC.

In the case of this clonotype: A much larger clone sits a single nucleotide away, making a read error possible. The CDR3 sequence is CASSLVGGGIDEQYF. CDR3 nucleotides: TGTGCCAGCAGCTTAGTCGGCGGGGGGATCGATGAGCAGTACTTC. The J gene is TRBJ2-5, the V gene TRBV7-2, with 8 bases identical to TRBD2. CDR1 and CDR2 (germline): SGHTA, FQGNSA. CDR3 length: 15 residues. The V segment lost 1 base and the J segment 11 bases; nucleotides outside the gene matches: 12.

This chain connects TRBV29-1 to TRBJ1-1; no firm D call. Germline CDR1 SQVTM, CDR2 ANQGSEA. The V end was cut by 7 bases, the J end by 3 bases, with 18 bases between. The CDR3 runs 14 residues. As DNA, the CDR3 is TGCAGCGCTACCGGGGAGAGGAGGGACACTGAAGCTTTCTTT. Its protein product is CSATGERRDTEAFF.

The chain carries TRBV10-3 and TRBJ1-2; D unclear. The CDR3 sequence is 13 residues long. The germline gives CDR1 ENHRY, CDR2 SYGVKD. Deletions cut 6 bases from V and 2 bases from J, with 10 bases between. The CDR3 loop is CAIRVHTNYGYTF. The CDR3, as DNA: TGTGCCATCAGGGTCCACACAAACTATGGCTACACCTTC.

This clonotype was detected once. The V gene is TRBV11-2, the J gene TRBJ2-1; D not certain. V was cut by 1 base and J by 9 bases, with 10 bases left in between. CDR3 size: 13 residues. Germline V CDR1 and CDR2: SGHAT, FQNNGV. In DNA, the CDR3 is TGTGCCAGCAGCTTAGGATTCTCGGGTGAGCAGTTCTTC. Translation gives CASSLGFSGEQFF.

This clonotype was seen ten or more times. V is TRBV5-1 and J is TRBJ1-1; a weak D match, TRBD1 (6 bases). In germline, CDR1 is SGHRS, CDR2 YFSETQ. The CDR3 length is 13 residues. V dropped 7 bases and J dropped 7 bases, with 17 bases sitting between them. CDR3 sequence reads: CASAGDGGLEAFF. As DNA, the CDR3 is TGCGCCAGCGCGGGGGATGGGGGGCTTGAAGCTTTCTTT.

The table lists this clonotype with many counts. This rearrangement joins TRBV11-2 to TRBJ2-7; D is uncertain. CDR1 is SGHAT and CDR2 is FQNNGV in the germline V gene. Trimming took off 4 bases at V and 3 bases at J, with 10 bases between the two ends. The CDR3 is 13 amino acids. Here the CDR3 DNA reads TGTGCCAGCAGCTACTCCCCGAACTACGAGCAGTACTTC. Its translation: CASSYSPNYEQYF. The full variable domain, with the rest looked up from reference TRBV11-2 and TRBJ2-7, is EAGVAQSPRYKIIEKRQSVAFWCNPISGHATLYWYQQILGQGPKLLIQFQNNGVVDDSQLPKDRFSAERLKGVDSTLKIQPAKLEDSAVYLCASSYSPNYEQYFGPGTRLTVT.

This clonotype showed up many times. The chain uses TRBV20-1 and TRBJ2-1; 8 bases are a match to TRBD2. V lost 5 bases, J lost 5 bases, and 5 bases stayed unmatched. Germline-derived CDR1 and CDR2 are DFQATT and SNEGSKA (reference sequence). CDR3 length: 13 residues. CDR3 sequence reads: CSAPGLVDNEQFF. The DNA for the CDR3 is TGCAGTGCTCCGGGACTAGTGGACAATGAGCAGTTCTTC.

This clonotype was counted many times. The CDR3 region has the DNA TGCAGTGCGCCGAGGCGGGGGGAAGGGAACAATGAGCAGTTCTTC. Its translation: CSAPRRGEGNNEQFF. The gene calls are TRBV20-1 and TRBJ2-1, with 8 nucleotides matching TRBD2. The CDR3 runs to 15 residues. Germline V lookup: CDR1 DFQATT, CDR2 SNEGSKA (reference sequence). The J segment lost 5 bases and the V segment lost 6 bases, leaving 12 bases of the junction unmatched.

This clonotype was seen ten or more times. The rearrangement links TRBV12-3 or TRBV12-4 to TRBJ2-1; no clear D. This CDR3 has 11 amino acids. V lost 1 base to trimming and J lost 14 bases, with 9 bases between them. The CDR3 DNA reads TGTGCCAGCAGTTTAGGCAGACTCGAGTTCTTC. Protein sequence: CASSLGRLEFF.

CDR3 residues: CASSFDRGWYNEQFF. The CDR3 DNA follows: TGTGCCAGCAGCTTCGACAGGGGATGGTACAATGAGCAGTTCTTC. The chain links TRBV5-6 to TRBJ2-1; TRBD1 matches at 8 bases. The CDR3 is made up of 15 amino acids. The ends lost 2 bases at V and 4 bases at J; junction bases unmatched: 5. Germline CDR1 is SGHDT and CDR2 is YYEEEE. Full variable domain (remainder filled in from reference TRBV5-6 and TRBJ2-1): DAGVTQSPTHLIKTRGQQVTLRCSPKSGHDTVSWYQQALGQGPQFIFQYYEEEERQRGNFPDRFSGHQFPNYSSELNVNALLLGDSALYLCASSFDRGWYNEQFFGPGTRLTVL.

In this sample, this clonotype turned up a few times. The CDR3 here is CSALSGGVGNEQYF. In nucleotides, the CDR3 is TGCAGTGCCCTTAGCGGGGGGGTAGGTAATGAGCAGTACTTC. This rearrangement joins TRBV20-1 to TRBJ2-4; 11 bases align to TRBD2. CDR1 is DFQATT and CDR2 is SNEGSKA in the germline V gene (reference sequence). The CDR3 totals 14 residues. J lost 13 bases, V lost 6 bases, and 14 bases had no gene match.

The chain links TRBV20-1 to TRBJ2-3, with D uncertain. Trimming stripped 6 bases from V and 0 bases from J, with 13 bases between. The CDR3 runs to 14 residues. Germline CDR1 is DFQATT and CDR2 is SNEGSKA (reference sequence). The CDR3 reads CSAPLGDSTDTQYF. The CDR3 nucleotides are TGCAGTGCCCCTCTTGGCGATAGCACAGATACGCAGTATTTT.

In this sample, this clonotype turned up a few times. The chain recombines TRBV6-2 or TRBV6-3 with TRBJ1-2, with D possibly being TRBD1 (5 bases). The CDR3 is 16 amino acids. CDR1 is MNHEY, CDR2 SVGEGT, per germline. V gave up 0 bases and J gave up 1 base, with 12 bases separating them. This CDR3 reads CASSYSRGRINYGYTF. Here the CDR3 DNA reads TGTGCCAGCAGTTACTCAAGGGGCCGGATTAACTATGGCTACACCTTC.

The sample holds many counts of this clonotype. The rearrangement links TRBV20-1 to TRBJ1-2; tentatively, D is TRBD1 (5 bases). Germline loops: CDR1 DFQATT, CDR2 SNEGSKA (reference sequence). The CDR3 has 11 residues. Between the trimmed V and J ends, which lost 5 bases and 5 bases, there was a span of 9 bases. The CDR3: CSAPQGYGYTF. DNA of the CDR3: TGCAGTGCTCCTCAGGGATATGGCTACACCTTC.

V gene TRBV5-5 combines with J gene TRBJ1-4; 7 bases agree with TRBD1. This CDR3 contains 14 residues. Trimming at V came to 5 bases and at J to 8 bases, leaving 9 bases not matched to a gene. The germline CDR1 and CDR2 sequences are SGHKS and YYEKEE (reference sequence). For the CDR3, the DNA is TGTGCCAGCAGTATACAGGGGTCGTGGGAAAAACTGTTTTTT. This translates into CASSIQGSWEKLFF.

This clonotype was recorded a few times. At one boundary the junction diverges from the germline segment, which might be a read error. The J gene is TRBJ2-6, the V gene TRBV5-1; TRBD1 agrees at 7 bases. Germline values: CDR1 SGHRS, CDR2 YFSETQ. The CDR3 contains 16 residues. In DNA, the CDR3 is TGCGCCAGCAGCCCGGGACAGAACTCTGGGGCCAACGTCCGGACTTTC. It is translated as CASSPGQNSGANVRTF.

This clonotype was counted a few times. This could be a read error, since a much larger clone is one nucleotide away. This chain connects TRBV6-2 or TRBV6-3 to TRBJ2-5; 14 bases map to TRBD2. Germline-derived CDR1 and CDR2 are MNHEY and SVGEGT. CDR3 length equals 18 residues. Germline trimming cut 6 bases from V and 11 bases from J; bases unmatched to any gene: 20. The CDR3 nucleotides are TGTGCCAGCAGCCTGACTAGCGGGGGGGCATACCGTCACAATGAGCAGTACTTC. It codes for CASSLTSGGAYRHNEQYF.

This clonotype was recorded at least ten times. The rearrangement joins TRBV3-1 to TRBJ2-1; possible D gene TRBD1, 5 bases. CDR3 length: 11 amino acids. Germline loops: CDR1 LGHDT, CDR2 YNNKEL (reference sequence). Trimming removed 4 bases from V and 8 bases from J, with 6 bases in between. The CDR3 loop is CASSRGDEQFF. The CDR3 nucleotides are TGTGCCAGCAGCCGGGGCGATGAGCAGTTCTTC.

This clonotype was counted at least ten times. The chain joins TRBV5-1 to TRBJ2-1, with D tentatively TRBD1 (5 bases). Trimming took off 4 bases at V and 1 base at J, with 12 bases between the two ends. Germline V gene data show CDR1 as SGHRS and CDR2 as YFSETQ. The CDR3 extends over 15 amino acids. The CDR3 protein is CASSPQAGSYNEQFF. The CDR3 region has the DNA TGCGCCAGCAGCCCACAGGCCGGTTCCTACAATGAGCAGTTCTTC.